This entry is about one T cell receptor (beta chain). This sample was included in a study of blood T cell repertoires in COVID-19. V shed 0 bases and J shed 8 bases, with 6 bases lying between them. The V gene's germline CDR1 is DFQATT and CDR2 SNEGSKA (reference sequence). This CDR3 spans 11 amino acids. Clones were read by immunoSEQ multiplex PCR, and TCRdb kept only the in-frame ones, dropping some. The table shows some 76,000 clones, with about 80% occurring only once. The V gene is TRBV20-1, the J gene TRBJ2-3; D call uncertain. The receptor was derived from a middle-aged man with acute or convalescent COVID-19. The sequencing input was peripheral blood. CDR3: CSARDLSTQYF. The CDR3 DNA is TGCAGTGCTAGAGATCTTTCTACGCAGTATTTT.